This T cell receptor (beta chain) was documented in a study of T cell responses to AZD1222 COVID-19 vaccine. Overall study findings and caveats: White British ancestry dominated among donors, who included more females, and clonal diversity was possibly underestimated. Baseline antibody screening turned up just 6 or 7 seropositive AZD1222 recipients.

Remarks on this clone: Its antigen is not known.

Using immunoSEQ multiplex PCR, the repertoire was profiled, and TCRdb retains in-frame clones only, with some absent. Of 150,000 to 200,000 clones in the sample, about 91% are singletons; the top ten hold about 8%. The material sequenced was peripheral blood, taken on day 0 of AZD1222 vaccination. The clonotype comes from an adult in good health.

As DNA, the CDR3 is TGTGCGGGGGGATTGTTTGAGGGCTACACCTTC. Translation: CAGGLFEGYTF. The chain is built from TRBV30 and TRBJ1-2, with D possibly matching TRBD1 (5 bases). CDR3 length: 11 residues. Germline CDR1 is GTSNPN and CDR2 is SVGIG (reference sequence).